What follows describes a single T cell receptor beta chain. Other nucleotide sequences from this sample produce the same CDR3. The record originates from a study of blood T cell repertoires in COVID-19. This table comes from immunoSEQ multiplex PCR, and its TCRdb copy is limited to in-frame clones, with some not included. The sample records about 140,000 clones, around three quarters being singletons. In germline, CDR1 is LNHDA, CDR2 SQIVND (reference sequence). V gave up 1 base and J gave up 2 bases, with 6 bases separating them. The CDR3 has 13 residues. The specimen sequenced was peripheral blood. The clonotype was recovered from a man older than 75 with acute or convalescent COVID-19. The chain carries TRBV19 and TRBJ2-7; tentative D call: TRBD2 (5 bases). Here the CDR3 reads CASSIGGTYEQYF. The CDR3 DNA reads as TGTGCCAGTAGTATAGGAGGGACCTACGAGCAGTACTTC.